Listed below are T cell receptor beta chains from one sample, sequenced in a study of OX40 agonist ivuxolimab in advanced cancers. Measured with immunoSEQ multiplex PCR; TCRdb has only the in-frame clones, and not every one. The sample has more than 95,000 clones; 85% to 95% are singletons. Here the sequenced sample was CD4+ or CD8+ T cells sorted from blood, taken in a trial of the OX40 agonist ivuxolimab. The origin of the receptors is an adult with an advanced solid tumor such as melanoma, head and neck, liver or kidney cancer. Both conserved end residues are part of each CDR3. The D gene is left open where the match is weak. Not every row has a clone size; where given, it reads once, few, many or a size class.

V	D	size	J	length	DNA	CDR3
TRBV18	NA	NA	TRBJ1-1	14	TGTGCCAGCTCACTGGACAGCCGTAGCACTGAAGCTTTCTTT	CASSLDSRSTEAFF
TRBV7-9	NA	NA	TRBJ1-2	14	TGTGCCAGCAACCCGGACGGGGGGTCCTATGGCTACACCTTC	CASNPDGGSYGYTF
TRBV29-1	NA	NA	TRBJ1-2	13	TGCAGCGTTGAGGTAGGGAAAGGATATGGCTACACCTTC	CSVEVGKGYGYTF
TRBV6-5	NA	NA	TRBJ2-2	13	TGTGCCAGCAGACCAGGGAACACCGGGGAGCTGTTTTTT	CASRPGNTGELFF
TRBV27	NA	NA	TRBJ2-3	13	TGTGCCAGCAGTTTATGGGGTACAGATACGCAGTATTTT	CASSLWGTDTQYF
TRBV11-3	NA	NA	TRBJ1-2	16	TGTGCCAGCAGCTTAGTGGCACAGGGTAGCAACTATGGCTACACCTTC	CASSLVAQGSNYGYTF
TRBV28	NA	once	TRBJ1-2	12	TGTGCCAGCAGTTTACTACGCCTGGACTCCACCTTC	CASSLLRLDSTF
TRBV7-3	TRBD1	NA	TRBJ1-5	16	TGTGCCAGCAGCGCAACGACAGGGGCGGCAGGTCAGCCCCAGCATTTT	CASSATTGAAGQPQHF
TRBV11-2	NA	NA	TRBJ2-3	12	TGTGCCAGCAGCTTCTCCACAGATACGCAGTATTTT	CASSFSTDTQYF
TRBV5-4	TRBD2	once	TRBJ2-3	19	TGTGCCAGCAGCTTGGCGGGGGCTAGCGGGTTAGCTAGCACAGATACGCAGTATTTT	CASSLAGASGLASTDTQYF
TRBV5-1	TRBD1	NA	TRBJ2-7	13	TGCGCCAGCGGGGACAGGGGATTATCCGAGCAGTACTTC	CASGDRGLSEQYF
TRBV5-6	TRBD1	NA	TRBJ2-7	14	TGTGCCAGCAGCGCGGACAGGGGACGCTACGAGCAGTACTTC	CASSADRGRYEQYF
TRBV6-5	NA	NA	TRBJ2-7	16	TGTGCCAGCAGTTACTCGGCGGGCCTTGAGGCCTACGAGCAGTACTTC	CASSYSAGLEAYEQYF
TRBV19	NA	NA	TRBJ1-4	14	TGTGCCAGTAGCTTAGAGGCGGCTAATGAAAAACTGTTTTTT	CASSLEAANEKLFF
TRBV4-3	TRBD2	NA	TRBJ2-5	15	TGCGCCAGCAGCCGGCTCAGCGGGGACCTAGAGACCCAGTACTTC	CASSRLSGDLETQYF
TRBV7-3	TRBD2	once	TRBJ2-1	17	TGTGCCAGCAGCTTAACGGACGTAGCGGGATATAACAATGAGCAGTTCTTC	CASSLTDVAGYNNEQFF
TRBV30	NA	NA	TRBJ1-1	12	TGTGCCTGGAGTGGTGGGGGGCAGGAAGCTTTCTTT	CAWSGGGQEAFF
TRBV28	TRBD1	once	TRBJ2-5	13	TGTGCCAGCAGTTTATCAGGGGGCGAGACCCAGTACTTC	CASSLSGGETQYF
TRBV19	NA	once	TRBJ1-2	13	TGTGCCAGTAGTGACAGCTCCGGGTCTGGCTACACCTTC	CASSDSSGSGYTF
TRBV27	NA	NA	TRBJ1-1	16	TGTGCCAGCAGTTTATCACTCCAGGGTGGGGTGGCTGAAGCTTTCTTT	CASSLSLQGGVAEAFF
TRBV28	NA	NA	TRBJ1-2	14	TGTGCCAGCAGTCCGGGACCGGGACACTATGGCTACACCTTC	CASSPGPGHYGYTF
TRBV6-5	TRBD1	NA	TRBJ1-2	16	TGTGCCAGCAGTTACTCAGTGACAGGGGGCGGCTATGGCTACACCTTC	CASSYSVTGGGYGYTF
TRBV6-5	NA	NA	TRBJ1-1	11	TGTGCCAGCAGTTACTCGACCCTTGCTTTCTTT	CASSYSTLAFF
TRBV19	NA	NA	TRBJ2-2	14	TGTGCCAGTAGTAGGACAACGAGGAACGGGGAGCTGTTTTTT	CASSRTTRNGELFF
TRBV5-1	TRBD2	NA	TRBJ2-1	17	TGCGCCAGCAGCCCCCAGACTAGCGGCGTAACAAGGAATGAGCAGTTCTTC	CASSPQTSGVTRNEQFF
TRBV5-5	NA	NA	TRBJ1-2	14	TGTGCCAGCAGCTTGGCACCAGCTAACTATGGCTACACCTTC	CASSLAPANYGYTF